These 2 T cell receptor beta chains were all obtained from the same sample, sequenced in a study of blood T cell repertoires in COVID-19. The protocol was immunoSEQ multiplex PCR, while the TCRdb copy is restricted to in-frame clones and leaves out a portion. Of 130,000 to 150,000 clones in the sample, about nine tenths are singletons; the top ten hold 0.75% to 0.95%. The sample was peripheral blood. The receptors here all came from a woman between 50 and 59 years old with acute or convalescent COVID-19.

V gene TRBV27 combines with J gene TRBJ1-5; TRBD1 matches at 10 bases. From germline, CDR1 is MNHEY and CDR2 SMNVEV (reference sequence). The CDR3 covers 16 residues. The junction had 4 bases not matched to a gene; V was cut back by 3 bases and J by 2 bases. The CDR3 loop reads CASSFSGTGGNQPQHF. Written as DNA, the CDR3 is TGTGCCAGCAGTTTCTCCGGGACAGGGGGCAATCAGCCCCAGCATTTT.

The rearrangement uses TRBV2 and TRBJ2-7, with D possibly matching TRBD2 (5 bases). The CDR3 is made up of 13 amino acids. The germline V and J ends were trimmed by 3 bases and 6 bases, with 12 bases remaining between them. Germline CDR1 SNHLY, CDR2 FYNNEI. CDR3 DNA sequence: TGTGCCAGCAGTGAGGCTAGCTTGGGCGAGCAGTACTTC. It translates to CASSEASLGEQYF.